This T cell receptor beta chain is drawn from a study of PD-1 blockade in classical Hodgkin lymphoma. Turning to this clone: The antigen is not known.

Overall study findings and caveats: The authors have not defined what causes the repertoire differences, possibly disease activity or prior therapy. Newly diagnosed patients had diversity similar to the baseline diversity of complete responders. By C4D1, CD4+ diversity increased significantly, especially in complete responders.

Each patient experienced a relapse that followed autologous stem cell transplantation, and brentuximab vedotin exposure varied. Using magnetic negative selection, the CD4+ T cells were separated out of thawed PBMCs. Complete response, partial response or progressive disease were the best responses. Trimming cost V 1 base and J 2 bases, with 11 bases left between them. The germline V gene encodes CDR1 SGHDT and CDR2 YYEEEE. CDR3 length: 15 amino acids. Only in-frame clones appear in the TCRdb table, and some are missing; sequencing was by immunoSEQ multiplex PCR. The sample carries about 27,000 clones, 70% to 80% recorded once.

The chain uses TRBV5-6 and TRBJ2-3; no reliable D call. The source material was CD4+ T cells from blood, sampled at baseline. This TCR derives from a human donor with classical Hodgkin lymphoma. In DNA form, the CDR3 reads TGTGCCAGCAGCTTGTCAGACCGCGCCACAGATACGCAGTATTTT. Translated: CASSLSDRATDTQYF.